A single sample gave rise to the 10 T cell receptor beta chains below, sequenced in a study of identical twins (dated by TCRdb to the mid-2010s). Library construction relied on 5' RACE. TCRdb records Illumina HiSeq 2000 as the sequencer. The public reads were reprocessed in TCRdb via fastp at Q25 and MiXCR, keeping in-frame beta chains. Each entry is one CDR3 protein sequence, shown with its most common DNA and genes. Here the sample has 250,000 or so distinct CDR3 sequences; around 8.3% occur a single time. The ten largest clones represent roughly 3.1% of the sample. A further study also used this sample, focusing on yellow fever vaccine responses in identical twins.

Sequenced sample: CD8+ T cells sorted from blood. Source of these receptors: a woman aged 18-35 years in good health.

This clonotype was seen ten or more times. The CDR3 DNA is TGTGCCAGCAGTCTGAGTCAGTACCAAGAGACCCAGTACTTC. Protein sequence: CASSLSQYQETQYF. The chain is built from TRBV6-1 and TRBJ2-5; D is undetermined. Trimming removed 5 bases from V and 0 bases from J, with 10 bases in between. The CDR3 extends over 14 amino acids. Germline V CDR1 and CDR2: MNHNS, SASEGT.

V gene TRBV4-3 combines with J gene TRBJ2-7; TRBD2 matches at 9 bases. The germline CDR1 and CDR2 sequences are LGHNA and YSLEER. The CDR3 is 18 residues long. V lost 3 bases, J lost 5 bases, and 17 bases stayed unmatched. DNA of the CDR3: TGCGCCAGCAGCCAGGCCCCGCCGGTGGGTAGCGGGAGCGACGAGCAGTACTTC. Residues: CASSQAPPVGSGSDEQYF.

This clonotype was detected many times. V is TRBV6-5 and J is TRBJ1-1; no clear D gene. V was trimmed by 0 bases and J by 0 bases, leaving 2 bases between them. CDR1 is MNHEY and CDR2 is SVGAGI in the germline V gene. This CDR3 is built from 13 residues. CDR3 nucleotides: TGTGCCAGCAGTTACTCAGTGAACACTGAAGCTTTCTTT. It encodes CASSYSVNTEAFF.

Comment on this clonotype: A much larger clone lies a single base off, so this may be a read error. This chain connects TRBV12-2 to TRBJ2-1; the table's D call, TRBD2, has no DNA check behind it. TRBV12-2 is recorded as a pseudogene. The CDR3 covers 19 residues. CDR3 sequence reads: CASRLATPTSGSSYNEQFF. The CDR3 nucleotides are TGTGCAAGTCGCTTAGCGACTCCGACTAGCGGGAGTTCCTACAATGAGCAGTTCTTC.

This clonotype occurred many times. The V call is TRBV9, the J call TRBJ2-3; D remains ambiguous. This CDR3 has 14 amino acids. Per germline, CDR1 SGDLS and CDR2 YYNGEE. The germline V and J ends were trimmed by 0 bases and 4 bases, with 9 bases remaining between them. The CDR3 reads CASSVEGASDTQYF. The CDR3 DNA is TGTGCCAGCAGCGTAGAAGGTGCGTCAGATACGCAGTATTTT. The full variable domain, rest sourced from reference TRBV9 and TRBJ2-3, is DSGVTQTPKHLITATGQRVTLRCSPRSGDLSVYWYQQSLDQGLQFLIQYYNGEERAKGNILERFSAQQFPDLHSELNLSSLELGDSALYFCASSVEGASDTQYFGPGTRLTVL.

The CDR3 protein is CASSFTSGGLQETQYF. Written as DNA, the CDR3 is TGTGCCAGCAGCTTCACTAGCGGGGGCCTCCAAGAGACCCAGTACTTC. V and J are TRBV7-2 and TRBJ2-5; 11 bases map to TRBD2. The CDR3 has 16 residues. With V trimmed by 3 bases and J by 1 base, 4 bases remained unmatched. From germline, CDR1 is SGHTA and CDR2 FQGNSA.

The chain recombines TRBV6-4 with TRBJ2-6; D call uncertain. V was cut by 5 bases and J by 6 bases, with 20 bases left in between. The V gene's germline CDR1 is MRHNA and CDR2 SNTAGT. CDR3 size: 17 residues. The CDR3 DNA reads TGTGCCAGCAGTCTTCCCAATCAGGTCATCGAGGCCAACGTCCTGACTTTC. Amino acid sequence: CASSLPNQVIEANVLTF.

V usage is TRBV20-1 and J usage is TRBJ2-7; a possible D gene is TRBD2 (6 bases). V was trimmed by 3 bases and J by 3 bases, leaving 15 bases between them. Germline V gives CDR1 DFQATT, CDR2 SNEGSKA (reference sequence). The CDR3 extends over 14 amino acids. CDR3 amino acids: CSASISSEFYEQYF. Here the CDR3 DNA reads TGCAGTGCTAGCATCTCTAGCGAATTCTACGAGCAGTACTTC.

This clonotype was detected ten times or more. The CDR3 DNA follows: TGTGCCAGCAGCGAAGGACGGGGTTACCACGAGCAGTACTTC. Translated: CASSEGRGYHEQYF. The gene calls are TRBV7-6 and TRBJ2-7; weak D call: TRBD2 (5 bases). With 5 bases removed from V and 5 bases from J, the gap between germline ends came to 16 bases. The CDR3 extends over 14 amino acids. Germline V gives CDR1 SGHVS, CDR2 FNYEAQ.

This clonotype was seen only a few times. This chain uses TRBV2 with TRBJ2-7; D remains unclear. Deletions cut 1 base from V and 2 bases from J, with 9 bases between. CDR1 and CDR2 from the germline V gene are SNHLY and FYNNEI. This CDR3 contains 14 residues. The CDR3 DNA reads as TGTGCCAGCAGTGAAGGGGCTCCCCCCTACGAGCAGTACTTC. Translated: CASSEGAPPYEQYF.